These 2 T cell receptor beta chains originate from one sample sequenced in a study of blood T cell repertoires in COVID-19. The method was immunoSEQ multiplex PCR; TCRdb's version includes in-frame clones alone and lacks a portion of them. The table records 430,000 or so clones, around nine tenths of them present only once. The sample consisted of PBMCs or T cells enriched from blood (not recorded which). The source of these receptors is a young woman who had been exposed to COVID-19.

The chain carries TRBV19 and TRBJ2-5; 7 bases align to TRBD2. The CDR3 totals 14 residues. Trimming removed 7 bases from V and 5 bases from J; junction bases left unmatched: 10. Germline V lookup: CDR1 LNHDA, CDR2 SQIVND (reference sequence). The CDR3 region has the DNA TGTGCCAGTAATTCGGGAGGCCGGTTGGAGACCCAGTACTTC. This sequence encodes CASNSGGRLETQYF.

The V and J genes are TRBV29-1 and TRBJ1-5, with 10 bases identical to TRBD1. After removal of 6 bases from V and 7 bases from J, the junction contained 6 bases not matched to a gene. The CDR3 extends over 13 amino acids. Germline assignment: CDR1 SQVTM and CDR2 ANQGSEA. Written as DNA, the CDR3 is TGCAGCGTCGGGGACAGGGGTTCGCAGCCCCAGCATTTT. Residues: CSVGDRGSQPQHF.